Listed below are T cell receptor beta chains from one sample, sequenced in a study of preoperative IRX-2 immunotherapy in early breast cancer. The data were produced by immunoSEQ multiplex PCR, yet TCRdb's version contains in-frame clones alone and is incomplete. The sample yields over 30,000 clones, roughly 91% seen once. The specimen was tumor tissue, collected after IRX-2 immunotherapy. These receptor sequences come from a human donor with breast cancer. Both conserved end residues are part of each CDR3. D genes are given only for firm matches. The size of a clone is reported for some rows only, either as once, few or many, or as a class for expanded clones.

clone_size	v_call	j_call	d_call	cdr3_aa	cdr3_nt
.	TRBV6-8	TRBJ1-6	.	CASSYSRAGNSPLHF	TGTGCCAGCAGTTACTCTCGGGCCGGTAATTCACCCCTCCACTTT
few	TRBV11-3	TRBJ2-1	.	CASSLGGEGDNEQFF	TGTGCCAGCAGCTTAGGCGGGGAGGGGGACAATGAGCAGTTCTTC
.	TRBV6-8	TRBJ1-2	TRBD1	CASSYGQGNYGYTF	TGTGCCAGCAGTTACGGACAGGGAAACTATGGCTACACCTTC
.	TRBV6-8	TRBJ1-3	.	CASSYGRDGNTIYF	TGTGCCAGCAGTTACGGGAGGGATGGAAACACCATATATTTT
few	TRBV28	TRBJ1-4	.	CASSLEGRGEKLFF	TGTGCCAGCAGTTTAGAAGGGAGGGGTGAAAAACTGTTTTTT
.	TRBV6-8	TRBJ1-3	TRBD1	CASTRDRPPSGNTIYF	TGTGCCAGCACACGGGACAGGCCCCCCTCTGGAAACACCATATATTTT
once	TRBV6-8	TRBJ1-1	.	CASSYLGGIVTEAFF	TGTGCCAGCAGTTACTTGGGCGGGATAGTAACTGAAGCTTTCTTT
.	TRBV19	TRBJ1-5	.	CASSPFAQGKITNQPQHF	TGTGCCAGTAGTCCCTTCGCGCAGGGGAAGATTACTAATCAGCCCCAGCATTTT
.	TRBV7-8	TRBJ2-2	.	CASSQYPRTPNTGELFF	TGTGCCAGCAGCCAATATCCTCGGACCCCGAACACCGGGGAGCTGTTTTTT
few	TRBV6-8	TRBJ1-3	TRBD1	CASGTGGNTIYF	TGTGCCAGTGGGACAGGGGGAAACACCATATATTTT
.	TRBV5-1	TRBJ2-3	TRBD2	CASSPRLAGLTDTQYF	TGCGCCAGCAGCCCAAGACTAGCGGGACTCACAGATACGCAGTATTTT
.	TRBV5-1	TRBJ1-1	TRBD1	CASSPGQGLMNTEAFF	TGCGCCAGCAGCCCTGGACAGGGGCTCATGAACACTGAAGCTTTCTTT
.	TRBV30	TRBJ1-5	.	CAWSYSLEQPQHF	TGTGCCTGGAGTTACAGCTTAGAGCAGCCCCAGCATTTT
once	TRBV7-1	TRBJ2-1	.	CASSLVSGVPPLLF	TGTGCCAGCAGCTTAGTTTCGGGAGTCCCCCCCCTTCTCTTC
.	TRBV11-3	TRBJ1-6	TRBD1	CASRIEGQGASPLHF	TGTGCCAGCAGAATCGAAGGACAGGGAGCTTCACCCCTCCACTTT
once	TRBV6-1	TRBJ1-2	.	CASSEAWGDGYTF	TGTGCCAGCAGTGAAGCGTGGGGTGATGGCTACACCTTC
.	TRBV5-1	TRBJ2-5	TRBD2	CASSLGAGEIQETQYF	TGCGCCAGCAGCTTGGGGGCGGGGGAGATTCAAGAGACCCAGTACTTC
.	TRBV5-1	TRBJ2-3	TRBD2	CASSLTSGYLTDTQYF	TGCGCCAGCAGCTTAACTAGCGGTTACCTCACGGATACGCAGTATTTT
.	TRBV12-2	TRBJ2-1	.	CATTKDRLSNEQFF	TGTGCCACCACCAAGGATCGTCTTAGCAATGAGCAGTTCTTC
.	TRBV6-8	TRBJ1-2	.	CASSYRPRGEAYGYTF	TGTGCCAGCAGTTACCGTCCGCGGGGCGAGGCCTATGGCTACACCTTC
.	TRBV28	TRBJ1-3	.	CASSLLDRSGNTIYF	TGTGCCAGCAGCTTGCTGGACCGGTCTGGAAACACCATATATTTT
.	TRBV11-3	TRBJ2-7	TRBD2	CASSPPGLAGSYEQYF	TGTGCCAGCAGCCCTCCGGGGTTAGCGGGTTCCTACGAGCAGTACTTC
once	TRBV6-8	TRBJ2-3	.	CASRYNGDTQYF	TGTGCCAGCAGGTACAACGGAGATACGCAGTATTTT
.	TRBV14	TRBJ1-4	.	CASSQDRGVNEKLFF	TGTGCCAGCAGCCAAGACAGGGGCGTTAATGAAAAACTGTTTTTT
.	TRBV18	TRBJ1-2	.	CASSPDRGSEGYTF	TGTGCCAGCTCACCTGACCGGGGCTCCGAGGGCTACACCTTC
.	TRBV7-2	TRBJ1-1	.	CASSHQENTEAFF	TGTGCCAGCAGCCATCAGGAGAACACTGAAGCTTTCTTT
.	TRBV25-1	TRBJ1-1	.	CASSDTGGPEAFF	TGTGCCAGCAGTGACACAGGCGGGCCTGAAGCTTTCTTT
.	TRBV7-7	TRBJ2-1	.	CASSPLGGPNNEQFF	TGTGCCAGCAGCCCCTTAGGGGGACCGAACAATGAGCAGTTCTTC
once	TRBV5-1	TRBJ1-1	.	CASSLGGAYTEAFF	TGCGCCAGCAGCCTGGGGGGTGCCTACACTGAAGCTTTCTTT
.	TRBV28	TRBJ1-5	.	CATRSMDGTELYSNQPQHF	TGTGCCACCCGAAGCATGGACGGGACGGAACTCTATAGCAATCAGCCCCAGCATTTT
.	TRBV6-8	TRBJ1-2	.	CASSRGDINYGYTF	TGTGCCAGCAGCCGGGGGGATATTAACTATGGCTACACCTTC
.	TRBV28	TRBJ1-2	.	CASSSRVYGYTF	TGTGCCAGCAGTTCGAGGGTATATGGCTACACCTTC
.	TRBV18	TRBJ2-7	TRBD1	CASSPPGQVYEQYF	TGTGCCAGCTCACCCCCGGGACAGGTCTACGAGCAGTACTTC
.	TRBV6-8	TRBJ1-5	TRBD1	CASKGQGGGNQPQHF	TGTGCCAGTAAGGGACAGGGAGGTGGCAATCAGCCCCAGCATTTT
.	TRBV19	TRBJ2-1	.	CASREYSSSYNEQFF	TGTGCCAGTAGGGAATACAGTAGTTCCTACAATGAGCAGTTCTTC
once	TRBV6-8	TRBJ2-1	TRBD2	CATSSGNDYNEQFF	TGTGCCACCTCTAGCGGGAATGACTACAATGAGCAGTTCTTC
.	TRBV6-8	TRBJ2-3	TRBD1	CASSYTGASTDTQYF	TGTGCCAGCAGTTACACAGGGGCCAGCACAGATACGCAGTATTTT
.	TRBV9	TRBJ2-3	.	CASSVRTGTPPQDTQYF	TGTGCCAGCAGCGTAAGGACGGGGACCCCTCCACAGGATACGCAGTATTTT
.	TRBV6-8	TRBJ2-3	.	CASEGTGADTQYF	TGTGCCAGCGAAGGGACTGGAGCAGATACGCAGTATTTT
.	TRBV11-3	TRBJ1-5	.	CASSLQISNQPQHF	TGTGCCAGCAGCCTACAGATTAGCAATCAGCCCCAGCATTTT
few	TRBV6-8	TRBJ1-3	.	CASSFSPYIVSGNTIYF	TGTGCCAGCAGTTTTTCCCCGTACATTGTCTCTGGAAACACCATATATTTT
.	TRBV23-1	TRBJ1-3	.	CASSQVQTNTIYF	TGCGCCAGCAGCCAAGTTCAAACAAACACCATATATTTT
.	TRBV6-7	TRBJ1-3	.	CASSRGRLSGNTIYF	TGTGCCAGCAGCAGGGGCAGGCTCTCTGGAAACACCATATATTTT
.	TRBV28	TRBJ1-1	TRBD1	CASSPPSDRATEAFF	TGTGCCAGCAGCCCCCCCTCGGACAGGGCCACTGAAGCTTTCTTT
.	TRBV11-3	TRBJ2-5	.	CASSLGGGGQETQYF	TGTGCCAGCAGCTTAGGAGGTGGAGGACAAGAGACCCAGTACTTC
.	TRBV11-3	TRBJ1-5	.	CASSQATPTLDQPQHF	TGTGCCAGCAGCCAAGCCACCCCCACTCTAGATCAGCCCCAGCATTTT
.	TRBV6-4	TRBJ2-7	TRBD2	CASQEPGLAGGKAYGQYF	TGTGCCAGCCAAGAGCCGGGACTAGCGGGAGGGAAGGCCTACGGGCAGTACTTC
.	TRBV11-3	TRBJ2-1	TRBD1	CASSLMPGQGVQEQFF	TGTGCCAGCAGCTTAATGCCGGGACAGGGAGTTCAGGAGCAGTTCTTC
.	TRBV5-1	TRBJ1-2	TRBD1	CASSLGQGSFDGYTF	TGCGCCAGCAGCTTGGGACAGGGGTCCTTTGATGGCTACACCTTC
few	TRBV30	TRBJ1-4	.	CAWKLAEKLFF	TGTGCCTGGAAATTAGCCGAGAAACTGTTTTTT
.	TRBV11-3	TRBJ2-3	.	CASSPSRPEDTQYF	TGTGCCAGCAGCCCAAGCCGGCCCGAAGATACGCAGTATTTT
.	TRBV18	TRBJ1-1	.	CASSPQQSDAFEAFF	TGTGCCAGCTCACCACAACAGTCGGATGCGTTTGAAGCTTTCTTT
.	TRBV4-1	TRBJ2-2	TRBD2	CASSQDVGVAGGPTGELFF	TGCGCCAGCAGCCAAGATGTAGGAGTAGCGGGAGGGCCGACCGGGGAGCTGTTTTTT
.	TRBV14	TRBJ1-3	.	CASSHGGNTIYF	TGTGCCAGCAGCCATGGGGGAAACACCATATATTTT
few	TRBV11-3	TRBJ1-2	.	CASSLVGRVNYGYTF	TGTGCCAGCAGCTTGGTAGGCAGGGTTAACTATGGCTACACCTTC
.	TRBV6-4	TRBJ2-3	TRBD2	CASSSPAGGRLYTQYF	TGTGCCAGCAGTTCCCCAGCGGGAGGCAGACTGTATACGCAGTATTTT
few	TRBV11-3	TRBJ1-4	TRBD1	CASSYTGGEEKLFF	TGTGCCAGCAGCTACACAGGGGGAGAGGAAAAACTGTTTTTT
few	TRBV6-8	TRBJ1-1	.	CASMRGDTEAFF	TGTGCCAGTATGAGGGGAGACACTGAAGCTTTCTTT
.	TRBV29-1	TRBJ1-1	.	CSVGRMNTEAFF	TGCAGCGTGGGACGGATGAACACTGAAGCTTTCTTT